These T cell receptor beta chains were read from a single sample in a study of technical replicates of blood from four donors. Sequencing used immunoSEQ multiplex PCR; TCRdb keeps in-frame clones, though not all of them. Among fewer than 90,000 clones listed, approximately 94% were seen once. The sample consisted of T cells isolated from PBMCs. These receptors all come from a human donor in good health. The CDR3 runs from the conserved cysteine through the conserved F or W. The D gene is left open where the match is weak.

TRBV7-6	TRBD1	TRBJ2-2	CASSLLRDRVETGELFF
TRBV28	TRBD2	TRBJ2-4	CASSFPLAGGAKNIQYF
TRBV10-3	.	TRBJ2-1	CAISRTENEQFF
TRBV7-9	TRBD1	TRBJ1-2	CASGGQGDGYTF
TRBV2	TRBD2	TRBJ2-5	CASRGLAGEETQYF
TRBV2	TRBD2	TRBJ2-5	CASSEGSGGRETQYF
TRBV28	.	TRBJ2-2	CASSTDTGLGNTGELFF
TRBV2	TRBD2	TRBJ2-1	CASSDISGRSYNEQFF
TRBV10-3	.	TRBJ1-2	CATSNNYGYTF
TRBV12-5	.	TRBJ2-7	CASGLWGQTTSEQYF
TRBV10-3	.	TRBJ2-2	CAISDFGGTGELFF
TRBV6-4	.	TRBJ1-1	CASKGENTEAFF
TRBV14	.	TRBJ2-5	CASSPRGRETQYF
TRBV5-1	.	TRBJ2-3	CASSLRSGGGTDTQYF
TRBV19	.	TRBJ2-5	CASSTIWTVGETQYF
TRBV29-1	TRBD1	TRBJ1-2	CSVGTGDGYTF
TRBV5-6	.	TRBJ2-5	CASVGLEGTQYF
TRBV28	TRBD2	TRBJ2-7	CASAPAGAYEQYF
TRBV5-4	.	TRBJ2-3	CASSGQGLELRTDTQYF
TRBV9	.	TRBJ1-5	CASLCTSRVWSQHF
TRBV6-1	.	TRBJ2-1	CASRADSRFYNEQFF
TRBV30	TRBD2	TRBJ2-3	CARTSSRVAGARGTQYF
TRBV7-9	.	TRBJ2-7	CASSLMGSSYEQYF
TRBV7-6	.	TRBJ2-3	CASSLGSGTDTQYF
TRBV29-1	TRBD2	TRBJ2-7	CSVRGGDHYEQYF
TRBV7-6	TRBD2	TRBJ2-7	CASSTHPQRERGYEQYF
TRBV10-3	TRBD2	TRBJ2-2	CAISGSGRGTGELFF
TRBV29-1	.	TRBJ2-5	CSVDRGNQETQYF